The TCR beta chain described here comes from a study of blood T cell repertoires in COVID-19. Study summary: Whether acute or convalescent, the COVID-19 samples came from the United States, Italy and Spain. The cDNA or gDNA used as material had been derived from T cells, B-cell-depleted T cells, or PBMCs.

In the original processing: Amplification of reference gene primers was used by the study to estimate nucleated cell counts. Measured with immunoSEQ multiplex PCR; TCRdb has only the in-frame clones, and not every one. V and J calls and clone size follow that table, whereas D and trimming were derived from the DNA. Here the sample spans 20,000 to 30,000 clones, around 90% being singletons. The clonotype comes from a man in his 70s with active COVID-19. Sequencing was performed on peripheral blood.

The CDR3 DNA reads TGTGCCAGTAGTCTCCGGAGGGCAGGTAGGAATGAGCAGTTCTTC. It specifies CASSLRRAGRNEQFF. The chain employs TRBV19 and TRBJ2-1; D may be TRBD2 (6 bases). There are 15 residues in the CDR3. CDR1 LNHDA and CDR2 SQIVND come from the germline V gene (reference sequence). Trimming cost V 5 bases and J 7 bases, with 18 bases left between them.